This entry lists 9 T cell receptor beta chains sequenced from one sample in a study of T cells in women clearing cervical HPV infection. Assay used: immunoSEQ multiplex PCR; TCRdb lists only in-frame clones, some missing. The listing records around 46,000 clones. The sample taken for sequencing was blood buffy coat. These receptors were obtained from a woman between 18 and 70 years old with a cervical HPV16 infection that either progressed to CIN3+ or cleared (not recorded which).

Comments on this clone: The read gets to within 3 residues of the CDR3 end, and the germline J gene fills in the rest. V is TRBV30 and J is TRBJ2-4; 7 positions match TRBD1. This CDR3 region has 16 residues. Germline V gene sequence: CDR1 GTSNPN, CDR2 SVGIG (reference sequence). The sequenced part of the CDR3 DNA is TGTGCCTGGAGCAGTAGGTACAGGGGTAGCAATCAGCCT. Translating it yields CAWSSRYRGSNQP. The full-length CDR3 reads as CAWSSRYRGSNQPQYF.

For this clone: The CDR3 end lies 3 residues beyond the end of the read and is filled in from the germline J gene. V and J are TRBV19 and TRBJ1-4, with D perhaps TRBD1 (5 bases). The germline V gene has CDR1 LNHDA and CDR2 SQIVND (reference sequence). V was pared by 5 bases and J by 7 bases, with 14 bases between. CDR3 size: 14 residues. CDR3 protein: CASSSGAGGEKLFF. CDR3 DNA (partial): TGTGCCAGTAGTTCTGGAGCCGGGGGTGAAAAA.

With regard to this clone: The CDR3 end lies 3 residues beyond the end of the read and is filled in from the germline J gene. This chain connects TRBV19 to TRBJ1-2; TRBD1 matches 9 bases. The junction had 5 bases not matched to a gene; V was cut back by 7 bases and J by 2 bases. Germline CDR1 LNHDA, CDR2 SQIVND (reference sequence). This CDR3 is 14 amino acids long. The CDR3 sequence: CASIPQGANYGYTF. The sequenced CDR3 bases are TGTGCCAGTATCCCACAGGGGGCGAACTATGGC.

A word on this clone: The junction shows a germline mismatch at one end, possibly a read error. Read coverage stops 3 residues before the CDR3 terminus; the germline J gene supplies the remainder. The chain has TRBV29-1 and TRBJ1-4, with a possible D match to TRBD1 (6 bases). This CDR3 has 18 amino acids. Germline CDR1 and CDR2: SQVTM and ANQGSEA. CDR3 protein: CSAETTGTFFSTNEKLFF. The part of the CDR3 DNA that was read is TGCAGCGCTGAAACTACCGGGACATTCTTTTCAACTAATGAAAAA. Variable domain in full (rest from reference TRBV29-1 and TRBJ1-4): SAVISQKPSRDICQRGTSLTIQCQVDSQVTMMFWYRQQPGQSLTLIATANQGSEATYESGFVIDKFPISRPNLTFSTLTVSNMSPEDSSIYLCSAETTGTFFSTNEKLFFGSGTQLSVL.

CDR3 DNA, as far as it was read: TGTGCCAGCAGCCAATCCGGACTAGTCGGGGAGACC. It specifies CASSQSGLVGET. The entire CDR3 protein reads CASSQSGLVGETQYF. The chain combines TRBV16 with TRBJ2-5; TRBD2 matches at 7 bases. The CDR3 is cut off 3 residues early in the read; its end comes from the germline J gene. The CDR3 consists of 15 residues. J was trimmed by 5 bases and V by 0 bases; bases with no gene match: 6. CDR1 is KGHSY and CDR2 is FQNENV in the germline V gene.

Remarks on this clone: The sequence runs out 3 residues before the end of the CDR3; the remainder is reconstructed from the germline J gene. The V gene is TRBV12-5, the J gene TRBJ2-3, with a possible D match to TRBD1 (6 bases). Between the trimmed V and J ends, which lost 2 bases and 3 bases, there was a span of 18 bases. Germline-derived CDR1 and CDR2 are LGHNT and FRNRAP. The CDR3 spans 17 residues. The CDR3 here is CASGLNPGVVVTDTQYF. The covered CDR3 bases are TGTGCTAGTGGTTTGAACCCAGGGGTGGTAGTGACAGATACG.

Notes on this clone: The CDR3 end lies 3 residues beyond the end of the read and is filled in from the germline J gene. V and J are TRBV19 and TRBJ1-1; TRBD1 matches at 8 bases. Trimming removed 2 bases from V and 1 base from J; junction bases left unmatched: 6. CDR3 size: 16 residues. Germline values: CDR1 LNHDA, CDR2 SQIVND (reference sequence). The CDR3 sequence: CASSILPGTGNTEAFF. CDR3 DNA, as far as it was read: TGTGCCAGTAGTATACTGCCAGGGACAGGGAACACTGAA.

A word on this clone: Sequencing ends 3 residues short of the CDR3 end; the germline J gene provides the rest. The genes are TRBV10-3 and TRBJ2-5; D call uncertain. This CDR3 is 11 amino acids long. The ends were cut back, 8 bases at V and 2 bases at J, with 6 bases in the middle. The germline CDR1 and CDR2 sequences are ENHRY and SYGVKD. CDR3 region: CAIGQQETQYF. The CDR3 DNA, read in part, is TGTGCCATCGGGCAGCAAGAGACC.

A remark on this clone: The sequenced fragment ends 3 residues before the CDR3 boundary, so the rest is inferred from the germline J gene. The chain is built from TRBV30 and TRBJ2-1; 9 positions agree with TRBD2. CDR1 is GTSNPN, CDR2 SVGIG, per germline (reference sequence). Germline trimming cut 2 bases from V and 8 bases from J; bases unmatched to any gene: 10. CDR3 length: 15 amino acids. CDR3 residues: CAWSSVSGSGDEQFF. The DNA read from the CDR3 is TGTGCCTGGAGTTCCGTTAGCGGGAGTGGGGATGAG.